This TCR beta chain comes out of a study of cytomegalovirus exposure and HLA in healthy donors. Primers for the PCR totalled 60 Vbeta and 13 Jbeta. Clones were read by immunoSEQ multiplex PCR, and TCRdb kept only the in-frame ones, dropping some. The sample totals 20,000 to 25,000 clones. This CDR3 comprises 14 residues. The V and J ends lost 0 bases and 2 bases respectively, with 9 bases between them. Germline CDR1 SGDLS, CDR2 YYNGEE. This chain joins TRBV9 and TRBJ2-7; possible D gene TRBD2, 5 bases. The sequenced sample consisted of PBMCs. This sequence was found in a male donor in good health and CMV-seropositive. CDR3 coding DNA: TGTGCCAGCAGCGTAGGAGAGGGCGCCTACGAGCAGTACTTC. This sequence encodes CASSVGEGAYEQYF.